The following is a T cell receptor beta chain sequence with its context. Its antigen is as yet unknown. The data belong to a study of shared clonotypes between healthy human individuals. Study details: Three men and two women, aged 18 to 49, were donors. Three plates were used per donor for CD4 naive, three for CD4 memory, two for CD8 naive and one for CD8 memory.

Study-level results: Approximately 5.1% was the fraction of naive CD4 clonotypes found shared across several donors.

Libraries were prepared by immunoSEQ multiplex PCR; TCRdb keeps only in-frame clonotypes and omits some of them. The data hold 550,000 to 850,000 clones, with 55% to 80% observed a single time. From germline, CDR1 is LNHNV and CDR2 YYDKDF (reference sequence). This CDR3 region has 17 residues. V was trimmed by 1 base and J by 2 bases, leaving 16 bases between them. The receptor was derived from a woman in her twenties or thirties in good health. The sequenced sample consisted of memory CD4+ T cells sorted from blood. Subset defined: CD45RA-negative fraction. The rearrangement links TRBV15 to TRBJ2-3, with D perhaps TRBD2 (6 bases). CDR3 amino acids: CATSRASASDHTDTQYF. The CDR3 DNA follows: TGTGCCACCAGCAGAGCCTCGGCTAGCGACCACACAGATACGCAGTATTTT.